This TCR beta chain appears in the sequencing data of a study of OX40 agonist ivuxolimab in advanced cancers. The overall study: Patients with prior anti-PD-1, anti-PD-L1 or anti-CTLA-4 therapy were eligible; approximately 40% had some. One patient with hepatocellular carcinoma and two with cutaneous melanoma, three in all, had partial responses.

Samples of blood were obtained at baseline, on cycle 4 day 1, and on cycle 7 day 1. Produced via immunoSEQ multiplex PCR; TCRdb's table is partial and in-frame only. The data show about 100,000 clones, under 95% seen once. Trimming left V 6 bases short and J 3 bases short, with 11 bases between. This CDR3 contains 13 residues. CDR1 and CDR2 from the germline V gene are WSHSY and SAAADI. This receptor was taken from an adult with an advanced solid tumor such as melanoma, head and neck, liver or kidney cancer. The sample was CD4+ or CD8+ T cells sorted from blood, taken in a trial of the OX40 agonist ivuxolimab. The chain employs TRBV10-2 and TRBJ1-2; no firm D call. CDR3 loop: CASRRDTDYGYTF. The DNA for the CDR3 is TGCGCCAGCAGGAGAGATACGGACTATGGCTACACCTTC.